This T cell receptor (beta chain) was obtained from a study of T cell repertoires in cytomegalovirus infection. Across the whole study: It can be stated that public TCR beta signatures indicated CMV infection as well as a matching HLA type.

The CDR3 consists of 15 residues. V was cut by 5 bases and J by 4 bases, with 20 bases left in between. In germline, CDR1 is DFQATT, CDR2 SNEGSKA (reference sequence). TCRdb used MiXCR to reprocess the reads, holding one entry per CDR3 protein. Of under 350,000 distinct CDR3 sequences listed, roughly 9.3% were seen once; the top ten hold 2% to 3%. Notes on the study in general: Cumulative frequency (of public TCR beta family members) identified carriers of CMV plus the relevant HLA. In two of eight donors, the top clonotype was HLA-C-restricted CMV-specific.

This clonotype was seen at least ten times. Antigen specificity is unknown. The sequenced sample was PBMCs. The TCR sequence derives from a human donor in good health (CMV status not recorded). Some clones in this sample may be carry-over from other donors' samples. The gene calls are TRBV20-1 and TRBJ1-1, with a weak D call TRBD1 (6 bases). The CDR3 DNA reads as TGCAGTGCTTCAGCCTCAACAGGGCTGGGCACTGAAGCTTTCTTT. Its protein product is CSASASTGLGTEAFF.